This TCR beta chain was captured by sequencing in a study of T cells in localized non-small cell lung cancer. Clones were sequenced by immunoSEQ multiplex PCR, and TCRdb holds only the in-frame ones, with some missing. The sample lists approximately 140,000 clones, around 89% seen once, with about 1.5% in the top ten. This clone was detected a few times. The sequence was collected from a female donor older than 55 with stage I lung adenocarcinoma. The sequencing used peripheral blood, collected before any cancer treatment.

CDR3 nucleotides: TGTGCCAGCAGCTTCCCAACTAGCGGGAGGGCCGGGGAGCTGTTTTTT. Translation: CASSFPTSGRAGELFF. The rearrangement links TRBV7-9 to TRBJ2-2, with 13 bases matching TRBD2. The trim removed 3 bases at V and 6 bases at J, leaving 4 bases unmatched. The CDR3 spans 16 residues. Germline values: CDR1 SEHNR, CDR2 FQNEAQ (reference sequence).